The rows below give T cell receptor beta chains drawn from one sample of a study of PD-1 blockade in mismatch repair-deficient tumors. This table comes from immunoSEQ multiplex PCR, and its TCRdb copy is limited to in-frame clones, with some not included. Of about 39,000 clones in the sample, over 80% were seen once. The specimen was PBMCs, collected 38 to 40 weeks after starting pembrolizumab. Every receptor here comes from an adult with mismatch repair-deficient cancer. CDR3s include the opening cysteine and the closing phenylalanine or tryptophan. Each record gives: CDR3 length, J gene, clone size, V gene, D gene, CDR3 DNA, CDR3 protein. D genes are given only for firm matches. A row's size may be missing; if present it is once, few, many or a size class.

>15|TRBJ1-2|NA|TRBV9|NA
TGTGCCAGCAGCGTCGACCCCACAGGGATCTATGGCTACACCTTC
CASSVDPTGIYGYTF
>12|TRBJ2-2|NA|TRBV6-6|NA
TGTGCCAGCAGGCAGGGGAACGGGGAACTGTTTTTT
CASRQGNGELFF
>12|TRBJ2-7|NA|TRBV5-5|TRBD2
TGTGCCAGCAGTTTAACTAGCGTCGAGCAGTACTTC
CASSLTSVEQYF
>14|TRBJ2-7|NA|TRBV7-6|NA
TGTGCCAGCAGCCTGCAGACAGCGTCCTACGAGCAGTACTTC
CASSLQTASYEQYF
>14|TRBJ1-1|NA|TRBV9|TRBD1
TGTGCCAGCAGCTCGACAGGGCTTGGCACTGAAGCTTTCTTT
CASSSTGLGTEAFF
>14|TRBJ1-4|NA|TRBV19|NA
TGTGCCAGTAGCCGGACGGGAGGCGTTGAAAAACTGTTTTTT
CASSRTGGVEKLFF
>14|TRBJ2-7|few|TRBV29-1|TRBD2
TGCAGCGTCACTAGCGGGAGGGCCGGATACGAGCAGTACTTC
CSVTSGRAGYEQYF
>14|TRBJ1-1|NA|TRBV18|NA
TGTGCCAGCTCACTTGGGGGCGGGAACACTGAAGCTTTCTTT
CASSLGGGNTEAFF
>13|TRBJ1-2|NA|TRBV5-1|NA
TGCGCCAGCAACTATGGAACCGACTATGGCTACACCTTC
CASNYGTDYGYTF
>15|TRBJ2-2|NA|TRBV2|NA
TGTGCCAGCAGTGAGCGGAGAATGAACACCGGGGAGCTGTTTTTT
CASSERRMNTGELFF
>14|TRBJ2-1|NA|TRBV7-8|NA
TGTGCCAGCATTTCCGGGGTCTACTACAATGAGCAGTTCTTC
CASISGVYYNEQFF
>11|TRBJ1-1|NA|TRBV20-1|NA
TGCAGTGCTAGTCTTGACCAGGGAGCTTTCTTT
CSASLDQGAFF
>14|TRBJ2-5|NA|TRBV5-4|NA
TGTGCCAGCAGCCCTAAACTAGGACAAGAGACCCAGTACTTC
CASSPKLGQETQYF
>13|TRBJ1-1|NA|TRBV2|TRBD1
TGTGCCAGCAGTGATCCCACAGGGGAAGGAGCTTTCTTT
CASSDPTGEGAFF
>14|TRBJ1-2|NA|TRBV7-8|NA
TGTGCCAGCAGCCCAGATGGACAGTTCTATGGCTACACCTTC
CASSPDGQFYGYTF
>15|TRBJ2-7|NA|TRBV30|TRBD1
TGTGCCTGGAGTGTAGTATGGCAGGGGGATTACGAGCAGTACTTC
CAWSVVWQGDYEQYF
>15|TRBJ1-2|NA|TRBV13|NA
TGTGCCAGCAGCTTAGAGGGGCGTCCACTGTATGGCTACACCTTC
CASSLEGRPLYGYTF
>11|TRBJ2-7|few|TRBV28|NA
TGTGCCAGCGGGAGTTGGTACGAGCAGTACTTC
CASGSWYEQYF
>11|TRBJ1-2|NA|TRBV2|NA
TGTGCCAACAAAGGACTCTATGGCTACACCTTC
CANKGLYGYTF